These T cell receptor beta chains were read from a single sample in a study of blood T cells in healthy people across ages. TCRdb analysed the 5' RACE reads with MiXCR anew, one entry per CDR3 protein. The sample carries some 1.5 million distinct CDR3 sequences, approximately 28% recorded once. Sequenced sample: blood. The receptors shown here come from a young woman in good health. CDR3s include the opening cysteine and the closing phenylalanine or tryptophan.

V: TRBV10-3; J: TRBJ2-3; CDR3: CAISHRGPPTDTQYF
V: TRBV6-5; J: TRBJ1-3; CDR3: CASSYSSLTGTGNTIYF
V: TRBV7-2; J: TRBJ2-7; CDR3: CASSSGAMHGYEQYF
V: TRBV7-8; J: TRBJ2-1; CDR3: CASSLVRDGATSNEQFF
V: TRBV20-1; J: TRBJ1-5; CDR3: CSASVFGGPQHF
V: TRBV5-1; J: TRBJ1-2; CDR3: CASSPGDAAGGYTF
V: TRBV29-1; J: TRBJ2-5; CDR3: CSVEGTVRLETQYF
V: TRBV28; J: TRBJ2-7; CDR3: CASSLRPAFYEQYF
V: TRBV12-3/TRBV12-4; J: TRBJ2-7; CDR3: CASSPGTGAAEQYF
V: TRBV20-1; J: TRBJ1-4; CDR3: CSARTPANEKLFF
V: TRBV4-2; J: TRBJ2-2; CDR3: CASSQADRSQAGELFF
V: TRBV4-1; J: TRBJ2-1; CDR3: CASSQVGSNEQFF
V: TRBV28; J: TRBJ2-4; CDR3: CASSFGGLAGGGAKNIQYF
V: TRBV2; J: TRBJ1-1; CDR3: CASSGGRGNEAFF
V: TRBV6-4; J: TRBJ1-6; CDR3: CASSETEQPSPLHF
V: TRBV18; J: TRBJ2-1; CDR3: CASSLPGTYEQFF
V: TRBV7-3; J: TRBJ2-5; CDR3: CASSLTGLAGETYQETQYF